This T cell receptor beta chain is drawn from a study of CD8 T cells in Susac syndrome. This clonotype was observed once. 0.5 to 1 ug RNA was reverse transcribed with random hexamers. TCRdb processed the immunoSEQ multiplex PCR reads anew with MiXCR; each CDR3 protein has one entry. Among 130,000 to 150,000 distinct CDR3 sequences listed, 94% were seen once. Sequencing targeted TCR beta in blood CD8+ and CD4+ T cells. The V end lost 2 bases, the J end lost 7 bases, and 17 bases lay between the germline ends. The CDR3 consists of 15 residues. The germline gives CDR1 MNHEY, CDR2 SMNVEV (reference sequence).

The sequence came from a human donor in good health. Specimen: CD8+ T cells from PBMCs. This chain uses TRBV27 with TRBJ2-5, with D possibly being TRBD1 (6 bases). CDR3 in amino acids: CASSLIGPTGRTQYF. CDR3 bases: TGTGCCAGCAGTTTAATCGGTCCGACAGGCCGGACCCAGTACTTC.